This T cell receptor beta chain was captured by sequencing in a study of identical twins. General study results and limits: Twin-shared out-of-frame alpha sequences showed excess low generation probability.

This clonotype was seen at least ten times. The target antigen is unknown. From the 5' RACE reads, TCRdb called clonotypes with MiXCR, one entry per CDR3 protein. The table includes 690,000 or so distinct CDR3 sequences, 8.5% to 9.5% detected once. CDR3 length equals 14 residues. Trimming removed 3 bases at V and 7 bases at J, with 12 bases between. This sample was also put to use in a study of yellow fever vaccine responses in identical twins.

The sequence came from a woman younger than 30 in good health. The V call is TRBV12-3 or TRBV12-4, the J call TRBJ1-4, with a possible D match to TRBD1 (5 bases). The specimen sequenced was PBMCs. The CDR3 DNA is TGTGCCAGCAGTTTGACGACAGCGGGTGAAAAACTGTTTTTT. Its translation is CASSLTTAGEKLFF.